This TCR beta chain was observed in a study of T cells in Graves' hyperthyroidism and ophthalmopathy (dated by TCRdb to 2018 to 2020). With respect to the entire study: Peripheral blood samples were taken at initial diagnosis, before any treatment was given. An independent validation cohort of around 19 hyperthyroidism patients and approximately 16 patients who later progressed to ophthalmopathy tested prospective prediction of ophthalmopathy. After sampling, hyperthyroidism patients received methimazole starting at 30 mg daily, and ophthalmopathy patients received high-dose intravenous methylprednisolone. The paper describes TCR Vbeta CDR3 sequencing of about 140 peripheral blood samples, made up of 40 to 45 ophthalmopathy patients, around 78 hyperthyroidism patients and some 17 progressor patients. In several Graves' hyperthyroidism patients, the study also compared T-cell repertoires from thyroid tissue with T-cell repertoires from blood. The 90 to 100 discovery patients were randomly split 7:3 into training and test sets. To identify distinguishing TCR V-J signatures, a discovery cohort of around 100 patients was used, comprising some 45 with Graves' ophthalmopathy and some 60 with stable Graves' hyperthyroidism.

Broad study findings and their caveats: In cross-validation, a model built on a 13 V-J signature told ophthalmopathy apart from stable hyperthyroidism with 85% to 90% sensitivity and roughly 81% specificity, and in testing the same model reached 80%/75%. During validation, the model predicted progression to ophthalmopathy a median of about 6.5 months ahead of onset, with more than 55% sensitivity and about 75% specificity. No statistical method was used to set the sample size in advance, and investigators knew the group allocation. Most expanded thyroid clonotypes (frequency above 0.001) were also detected in blood, suggesting blood repertoires may reflect thyroid immune responses.

The TCR beta CDR3 regions were amplified from RNA transcripts. For the first round of RT-PCR on the TCR CDR3, the HTBI primer set was used together with the Qiagen OneStep RT-PCR kit. Libraries were constructed in a second round of multiplex PCR, after which size selection and purification were carried out. Sequencing of the libraries was done on an Illumina HiSeq2000 using paired-end 100 bp reads. The source study handled its data this way. SOAPnuke was used to process the raw data, removing reads that contained adapters or uncalled bases, had a mean Phred below 15, or lacked an exact match to the constant primer or identifier. High-quality paired reads were merged using COPE v1.2.5, and each unique nucleotide sequence was defined as a clonotype. Clonotypes were aligned to IMGT TRBV, TRBD and TRBJ reference segments using MiTCR v1.1. Only V-J combinations with frequency above 0.0001, covering 99% to 99.2% of repertoires, were analysed. A TCS score was defined as the ratio between F50 (clonal expansion) and ExV (chaos), using BLOSUM62-based TCRdist between CDR3 peptides within each V-J. Welch's t-statistics and random forest reduced approximately 520 V-J features to about 12, which were used in a naive Bayes classifier (R e1071). The public reads were run again by TCRdb, first through fastp at Q25 and then through MiXCR, and only productive beta chains were kept. Every distinct CDR3 protein forms one entry, paired with its most common genes and DNA. The V and J calls were not made by the authors but by TCRdb's processing. The table for this sample lists a few hundred thousand distinct CDR3 sequences; around 21% of them were counted only once. The ten largest clones take up more than 20% of the sample.

This clonotype was recorded many times. Its antigen target is currently unknown. Base qualities are missing; no much larger clone stands one base away. A patient counted as having stable Graves' hyperthyroidism if no progression to ophthalmopathy occurred over 18 months of follow-up. Hyperthyroidism patients were newly diagnosed, had a disease duration of under 2 months, and were aged 18 to 65 years. Patients with uncontrolled infections, other autoimmune diseases, pregnancy or lactation were excluded. Clinical symptoms, serum thyroxine and TRAb, thyroid ultrasound, and orbital computed tomography formed the basis for the diagnoses. Ficoll-Paque density gradient centrifugation was used to isolate PBMCs from about 10 ml of fresh peripheral blood. Total RNA was extracted with Trizol reagent, and quality was checked on an Agilent 2100 Bioanalyzer. Looking up the germline V gene yields CDR1 MGHDK and CDR2 SYGVNS. Including cysteine and phenylalanine, the CDR3 has 12 amino acids. Only CDR3 DNA is held: 36 bases, read in frame from base 1. V is trimmed back by 10 bases and J by 5 bases, and the junction contains 7 bases that no gene match accounts for.

The clonotype comes from a man aged 18 to 30 with Graves' hyperthyroidism. The sequencing sample was made of blood. The rearranged segments are TRBV25-1 and TRBJ1-1, and 7 bases in between align with TRBD1. The bases read TGTGCCATCGGAGGGGGCGGTACTGAAGCTTTCTTT. Translated, this is CAIGGGGTEAFF.